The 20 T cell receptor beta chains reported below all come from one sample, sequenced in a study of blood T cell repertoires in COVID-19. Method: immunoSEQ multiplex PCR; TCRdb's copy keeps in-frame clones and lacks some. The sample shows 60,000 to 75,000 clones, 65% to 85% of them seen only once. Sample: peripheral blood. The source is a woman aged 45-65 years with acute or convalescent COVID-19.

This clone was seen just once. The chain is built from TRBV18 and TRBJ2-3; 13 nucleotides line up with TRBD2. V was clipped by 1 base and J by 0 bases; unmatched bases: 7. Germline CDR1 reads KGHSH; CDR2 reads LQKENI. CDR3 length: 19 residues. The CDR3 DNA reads TGTGCCAGCTCACCACTGGCCGGGACTAGCGGGACTAGCACAGATACGCAGTATTTT. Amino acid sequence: CASSPLAGTSGTSTDTQYF.

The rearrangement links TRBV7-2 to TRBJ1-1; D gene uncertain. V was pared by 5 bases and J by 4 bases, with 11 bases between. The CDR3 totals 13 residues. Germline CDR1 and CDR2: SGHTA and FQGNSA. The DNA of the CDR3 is TGTGCCAGCAGCCTCCGGGTTTTCACTGAAGCTTTCTTT. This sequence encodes CASSLRVFTEAFF.

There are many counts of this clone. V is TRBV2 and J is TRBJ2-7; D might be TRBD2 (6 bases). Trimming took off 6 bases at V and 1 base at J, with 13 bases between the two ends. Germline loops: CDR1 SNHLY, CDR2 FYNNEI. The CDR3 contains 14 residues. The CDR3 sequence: CASRAEGGSYEQYF. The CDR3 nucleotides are TGTGCCAGCAGGGCGGAAGGAGGGTCCTACGAGCAGTACTTC.

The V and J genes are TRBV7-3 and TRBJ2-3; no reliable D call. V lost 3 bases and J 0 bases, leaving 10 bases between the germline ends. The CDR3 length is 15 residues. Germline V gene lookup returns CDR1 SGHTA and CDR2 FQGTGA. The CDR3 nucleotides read TGTGCCAGCAGCTTTTCAACCACTAGCACAGATACGCAGTATTTT. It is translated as CASSFSTTSTDTQYF. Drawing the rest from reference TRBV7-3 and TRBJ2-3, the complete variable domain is GAGVSQTPSNKVTEKGKYVELRCDPISGHTALYWYRQSLGQGPEFLIYFQGTGAADDSGLPNDRFFAVRPEGSVSTLKIQRTERGDSAVYLCASSFSTTSTDTQYFGPGTRLTVL.

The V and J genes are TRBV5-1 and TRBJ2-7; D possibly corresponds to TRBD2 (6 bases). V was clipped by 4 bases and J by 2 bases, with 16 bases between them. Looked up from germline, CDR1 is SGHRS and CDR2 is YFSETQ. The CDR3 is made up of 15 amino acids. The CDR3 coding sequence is TGCGCCAGCAGCAGATCTAGCGCTGGAGCCTACGAGCAGTACTTC. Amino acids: CASSRSSAGAYEQYF.

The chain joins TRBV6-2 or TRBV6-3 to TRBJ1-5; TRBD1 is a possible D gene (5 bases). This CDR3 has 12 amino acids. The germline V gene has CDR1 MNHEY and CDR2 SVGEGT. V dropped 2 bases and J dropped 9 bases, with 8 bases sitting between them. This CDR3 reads CASSYPQGPQHF. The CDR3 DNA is TGTGCCAGCAGTTACCCCCAGGGGCCCCAGCATTTT.

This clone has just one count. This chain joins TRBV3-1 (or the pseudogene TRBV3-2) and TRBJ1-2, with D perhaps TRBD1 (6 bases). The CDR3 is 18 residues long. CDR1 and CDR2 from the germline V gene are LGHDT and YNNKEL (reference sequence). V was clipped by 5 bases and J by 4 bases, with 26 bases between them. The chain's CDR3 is CASSNPTTGTRDFYGYTF. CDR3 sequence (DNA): TGTGCCAGCAGCAACCCCACCACCGGGACAAGAGATTTCTATGGCTACACCTTC.

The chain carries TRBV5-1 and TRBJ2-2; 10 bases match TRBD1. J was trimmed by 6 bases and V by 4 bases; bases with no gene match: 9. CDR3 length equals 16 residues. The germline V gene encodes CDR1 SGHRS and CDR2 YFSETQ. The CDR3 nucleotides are TGCGCCAGCAGCCCGGAGGGGACAGGGGTCCCCGGGGAGCTGTTTTTT. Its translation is CASSPEGTGVPGELFF.

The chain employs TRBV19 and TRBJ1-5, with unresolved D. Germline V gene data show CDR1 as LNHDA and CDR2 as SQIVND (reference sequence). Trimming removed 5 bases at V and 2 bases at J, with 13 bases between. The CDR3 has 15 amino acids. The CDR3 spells CASSSPGVGNQPQHF. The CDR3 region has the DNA TGTGCCAGTAGTTCCCCGGGAGTGGGCAATCAGCCCCAGCATTTT.

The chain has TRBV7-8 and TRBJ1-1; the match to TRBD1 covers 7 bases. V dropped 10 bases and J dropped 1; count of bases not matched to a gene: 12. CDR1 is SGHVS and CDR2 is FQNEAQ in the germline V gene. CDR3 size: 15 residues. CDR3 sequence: CATDLGDRANTEAFF. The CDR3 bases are TGTGCCACTGATTTGGGTGACAGGGCGAACACTGAAGCTTTCTTT.

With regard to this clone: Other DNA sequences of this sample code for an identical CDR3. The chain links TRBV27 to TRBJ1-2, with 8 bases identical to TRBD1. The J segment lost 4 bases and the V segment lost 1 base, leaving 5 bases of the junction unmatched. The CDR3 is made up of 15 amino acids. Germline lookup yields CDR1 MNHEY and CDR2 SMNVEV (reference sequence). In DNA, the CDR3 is TGTGCCAGCAGTTTATTGGCAGGGGGCACCTATGGCTACACCTTC. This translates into CASSLLAGGTYGYTF.

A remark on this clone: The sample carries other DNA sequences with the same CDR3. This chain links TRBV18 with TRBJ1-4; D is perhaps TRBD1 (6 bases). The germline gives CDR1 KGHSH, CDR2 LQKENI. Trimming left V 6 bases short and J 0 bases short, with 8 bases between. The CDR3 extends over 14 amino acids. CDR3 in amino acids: CASSRTATNEKLFF. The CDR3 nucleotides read TGTGCCAGCTCTCGGACAGCAACTAATGAAAAACTGTTTTTT.

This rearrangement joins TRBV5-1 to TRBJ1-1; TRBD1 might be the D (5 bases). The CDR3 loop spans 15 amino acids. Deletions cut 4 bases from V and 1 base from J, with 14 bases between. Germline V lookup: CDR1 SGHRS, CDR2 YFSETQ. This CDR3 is CASSPAGLANTEAFF. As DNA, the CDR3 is TGCGCCAGCAGCCCGGCGGGACTTGCGAACACTGAAGCTTTCTTT.

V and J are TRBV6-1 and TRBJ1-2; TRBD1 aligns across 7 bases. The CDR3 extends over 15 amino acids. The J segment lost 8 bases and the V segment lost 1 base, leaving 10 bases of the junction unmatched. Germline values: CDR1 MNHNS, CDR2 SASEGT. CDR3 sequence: CASSEGPDRAGGYTF. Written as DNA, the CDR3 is TGTGCCAGCAGTGAAGGGCCCGACAGGGCCGGGGGCTACACCTTC.

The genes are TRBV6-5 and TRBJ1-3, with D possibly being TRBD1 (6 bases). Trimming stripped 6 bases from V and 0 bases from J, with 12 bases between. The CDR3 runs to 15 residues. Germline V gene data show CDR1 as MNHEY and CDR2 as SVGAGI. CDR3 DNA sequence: TGTGCCAGCAGGAGGACAGTGTTCTCTGGAAACACCATATATTTT. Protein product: CASRRTVFSGNTIYF.

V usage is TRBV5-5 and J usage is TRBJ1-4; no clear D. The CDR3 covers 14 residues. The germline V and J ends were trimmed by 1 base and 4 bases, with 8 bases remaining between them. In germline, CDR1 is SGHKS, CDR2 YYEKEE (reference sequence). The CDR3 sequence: CASSLRRGNEKLFF. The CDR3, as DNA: TGTGCCAGCAGCTTGAGGCGAGGTAATGAAAAACTGTTTTTT.

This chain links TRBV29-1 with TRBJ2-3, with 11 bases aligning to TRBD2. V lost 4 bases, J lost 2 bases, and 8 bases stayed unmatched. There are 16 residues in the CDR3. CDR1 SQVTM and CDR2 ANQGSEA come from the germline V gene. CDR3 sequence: CSVVEGLAGLTDTQYF. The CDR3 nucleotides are TGCAGCGTTGTAGAAGGACTAGCGGGCCTCACAGATACGCAGTATTTT.

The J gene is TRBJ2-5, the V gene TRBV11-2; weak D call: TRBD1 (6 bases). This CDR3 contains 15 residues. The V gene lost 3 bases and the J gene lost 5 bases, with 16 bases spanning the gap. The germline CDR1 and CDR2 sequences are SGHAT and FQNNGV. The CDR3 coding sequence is TGTGCCAGCAGCTTCAGTGGGGGCCCGGCTGAGACCCAGTACTTC. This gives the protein CASSFSGGPAETQYF.

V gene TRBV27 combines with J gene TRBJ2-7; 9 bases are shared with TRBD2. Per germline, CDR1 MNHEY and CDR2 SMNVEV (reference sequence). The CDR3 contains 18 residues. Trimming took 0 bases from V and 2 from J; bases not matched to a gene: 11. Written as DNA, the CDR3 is TGTGCCAGCAGTTTATCGTGGTCACCTAGCGGGGACCCCTACGAGCAGTACTTC. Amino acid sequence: CASSLSWSPSGDPYEQYF.

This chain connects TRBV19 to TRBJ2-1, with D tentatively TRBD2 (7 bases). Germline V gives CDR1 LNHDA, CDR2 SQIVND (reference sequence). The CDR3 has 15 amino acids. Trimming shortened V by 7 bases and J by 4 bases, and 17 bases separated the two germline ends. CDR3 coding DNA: TGTGCCAGTAACCCGGGGGGCAATTTTTACAATGAGCAGTTCTTC. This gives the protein CASNPGGNFYNEQFF.